This TCR beta chain comes out of a study of technical replicates of blood from several donors. The V gene's germline CDR1 is GTSNPN and CDR2 SVGIG (reference sequence). The CDR3 runs to 15 residues. The V segment lost 0 bases and the J segment 4 bases; nucleotides outside the gene matches: 5. Clones were sequenced by immunoSEQ multiplex PCR, and TCRdb holds only the in-frame ones, with some missing. The sample lists tens of thousands of clones, about 97% occurring once. The chain employs TRBV30 and TRBJ2-3, with TRBD1 identical over 9 bases. Sequenced material: T cells isolated from PBMCs. The receptor was derived from a human donor in good health. CDR3 nucleotides: TGTGCCTGGAGTGTAGAGACAGGGGGGGCAGATACGCAGTATTTT. Translating gives CAWSVETGGADTQYF.